This T cell receptor beta chain came from a study of T cells after yellow fever vaccination. TCRdb reprocessed the 5' RACE reads via MiXCR and lists one record per CDR3 protein. The table lists fewer than 450,000 distinct CDR3 sequences, 11% of them singletons. A few counts support this clonotype. What it recognizes is unknown. Study observations and caveats: Researchers cautioned that FACS-sorted repertoires could harbor abundant clonotypes contaminating from the bulk population. It was a small share of clonotypes that appeared in both CD4 and CD8 compartments.

The sequence derives from a young man who received the YFV17D yellow fever vaccine. The starting material was PBMCs, obtained on the day of the first yellow fever vaccination.

The chain's CDR3 is CASGLAGVQDTQYF. The CDR3 nucleotides are TGTGCCTCGGGACTAGCGGGGGTGCAGGATACGCAGTATTTT. The chain combines TRBV2 with TRBJ2-3; 14 bases are shared with TRBD2. Losses at the gene ends were 11 bases for V and 6 bases for J; bases not matched to a gene: 7. Germline loops: CDR1 SNHLY, CDR2 FYNNEI. This CDR3 has 14 residues.